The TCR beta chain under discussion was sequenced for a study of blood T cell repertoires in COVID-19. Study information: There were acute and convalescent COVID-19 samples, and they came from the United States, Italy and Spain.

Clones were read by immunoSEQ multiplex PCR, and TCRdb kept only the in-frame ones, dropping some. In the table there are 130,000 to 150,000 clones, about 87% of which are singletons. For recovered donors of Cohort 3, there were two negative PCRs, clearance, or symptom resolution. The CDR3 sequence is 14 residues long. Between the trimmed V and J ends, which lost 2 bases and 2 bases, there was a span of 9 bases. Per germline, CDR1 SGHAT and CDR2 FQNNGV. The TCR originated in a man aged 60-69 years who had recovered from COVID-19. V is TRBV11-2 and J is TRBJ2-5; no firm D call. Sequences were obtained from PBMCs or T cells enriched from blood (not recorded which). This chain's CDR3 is CASSLNSGQETQYF. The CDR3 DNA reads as TGTGCCAGCAGCTTAAACAGTGGTCAAGAGACCCAGTACTTC.